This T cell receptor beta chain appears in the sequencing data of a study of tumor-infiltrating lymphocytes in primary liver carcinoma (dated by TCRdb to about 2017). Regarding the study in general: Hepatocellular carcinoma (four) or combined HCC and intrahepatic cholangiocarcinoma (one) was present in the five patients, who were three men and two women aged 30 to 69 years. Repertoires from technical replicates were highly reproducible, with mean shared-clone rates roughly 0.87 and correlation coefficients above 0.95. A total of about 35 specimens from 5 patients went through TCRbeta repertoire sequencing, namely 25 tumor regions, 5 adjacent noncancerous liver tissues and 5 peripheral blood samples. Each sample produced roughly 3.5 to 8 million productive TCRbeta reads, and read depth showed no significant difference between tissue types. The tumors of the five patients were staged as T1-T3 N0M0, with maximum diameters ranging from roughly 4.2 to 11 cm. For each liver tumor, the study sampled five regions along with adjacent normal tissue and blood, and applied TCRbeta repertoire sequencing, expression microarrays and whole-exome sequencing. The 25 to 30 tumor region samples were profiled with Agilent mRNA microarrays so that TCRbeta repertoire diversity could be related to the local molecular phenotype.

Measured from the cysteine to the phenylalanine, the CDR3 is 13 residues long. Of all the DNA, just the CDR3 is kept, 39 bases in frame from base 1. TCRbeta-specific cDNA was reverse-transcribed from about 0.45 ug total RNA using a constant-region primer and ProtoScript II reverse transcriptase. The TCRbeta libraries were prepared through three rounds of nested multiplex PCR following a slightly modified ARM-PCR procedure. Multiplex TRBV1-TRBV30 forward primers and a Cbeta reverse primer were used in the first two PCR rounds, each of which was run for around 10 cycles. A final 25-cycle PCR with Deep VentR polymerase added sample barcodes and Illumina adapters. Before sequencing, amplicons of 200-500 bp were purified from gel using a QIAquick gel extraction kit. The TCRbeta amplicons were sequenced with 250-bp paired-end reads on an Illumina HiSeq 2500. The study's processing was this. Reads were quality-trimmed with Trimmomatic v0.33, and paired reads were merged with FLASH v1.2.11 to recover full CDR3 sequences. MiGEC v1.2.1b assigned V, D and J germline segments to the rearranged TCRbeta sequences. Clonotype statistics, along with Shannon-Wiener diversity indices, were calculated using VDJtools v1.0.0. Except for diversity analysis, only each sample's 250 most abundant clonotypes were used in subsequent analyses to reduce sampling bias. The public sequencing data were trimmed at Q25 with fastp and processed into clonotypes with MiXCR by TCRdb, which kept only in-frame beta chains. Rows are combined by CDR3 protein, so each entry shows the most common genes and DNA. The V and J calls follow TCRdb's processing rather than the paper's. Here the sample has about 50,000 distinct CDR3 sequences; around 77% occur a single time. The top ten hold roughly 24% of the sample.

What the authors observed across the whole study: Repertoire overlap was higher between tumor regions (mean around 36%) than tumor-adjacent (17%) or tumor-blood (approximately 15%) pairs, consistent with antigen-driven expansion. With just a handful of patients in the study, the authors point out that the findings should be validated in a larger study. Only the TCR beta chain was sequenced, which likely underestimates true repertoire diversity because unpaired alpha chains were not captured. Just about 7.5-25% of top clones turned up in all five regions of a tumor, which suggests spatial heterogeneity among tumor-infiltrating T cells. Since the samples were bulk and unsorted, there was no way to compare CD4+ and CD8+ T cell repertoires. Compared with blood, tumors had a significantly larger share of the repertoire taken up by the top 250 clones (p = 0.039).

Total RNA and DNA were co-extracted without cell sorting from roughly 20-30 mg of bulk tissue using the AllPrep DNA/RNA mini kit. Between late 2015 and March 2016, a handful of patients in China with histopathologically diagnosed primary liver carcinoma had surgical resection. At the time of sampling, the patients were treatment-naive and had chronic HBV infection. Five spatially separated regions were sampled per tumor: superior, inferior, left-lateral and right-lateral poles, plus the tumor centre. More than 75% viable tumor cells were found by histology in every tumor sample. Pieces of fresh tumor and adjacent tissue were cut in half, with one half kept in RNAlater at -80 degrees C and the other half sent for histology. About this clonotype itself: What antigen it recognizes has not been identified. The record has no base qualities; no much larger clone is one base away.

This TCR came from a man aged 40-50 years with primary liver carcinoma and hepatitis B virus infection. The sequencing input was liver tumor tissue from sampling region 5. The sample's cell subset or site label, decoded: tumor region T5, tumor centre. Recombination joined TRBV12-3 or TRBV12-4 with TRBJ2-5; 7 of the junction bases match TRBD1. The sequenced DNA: TGTGACAACAGCATGACAGGGACGGAGACCCAGTACTTC. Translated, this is CDNSMTGTETQYF.